Below, 30 T cell receptor beta chains from the same sample are listed, as sequenced in a study of STAT5B mutations in CD4+ large granular lymphocyte leukemia. Sequenced by immunoSEQ multiplex PCR; TCRdb stores in-frame clones only, minus some. In the table there are around 50,000 clones, about 86% of which are singletons. Sequenced: CD4+ T cells from blood buffy coats. The receptors derive from a human donor in good health.

The gene calls are TRBV2 and TRBJ1-5, with 7 bases matching TRBD1. Germline CDR1 reads SNHLY; CDR2 reads FYNNEI. The V gene end was trimmed by 8 bases and the J gene end by 1 base; junction bases not matched to a gene: 8. The CDR3 runs 15 residues. CDR3 protein: CASSTGQGSNQPQHF. In DNA form, the CDR3 reads TGTGCCAGCTCGACAGGGCAAGGAAGCAATCAGCCCCAGCATTTT.

The V gene is TRBV6-1, the J gene TRBJ2-4; D possibly matches TRBD1 or TRBD2 (5 bases each). Trimming took off 3 bases at V and 15 bases at J, with 15 bases between the two ends. This CDR3 has 12 residues. CDR1 and CDR2 (germline): MNHNS, SASEGT. CDR3 protein: CASSEGVRTRYF. The CDR3 nucleotides read TGTGCCAGCAGTGAGGGGGTTAGGACCAGGTACTTC.

The V and J genes are TRBV9 and TRBJ2-7; 7 nucleotides align to TRBD1. Germline loops: CDR1 SGDLS, CDR2 YYNGEE. J lost 3 bases, V lost 0 bases, and 9 bases had no gene match. The CDR3 is made up of 16 amino acids. The CDR3 reads CASSVGTGIPLYEQYF. Written as DNA, the CDR3 is TGTGCCAGCAGCGTAGGGACAGGCATTCCCCTCTACGAGCAGTACTTC. Complete variable domain (other parts from reference TRBV9 and TRBJ2-7): DSGVTQTPKHLITATGQRVTLRCSPRSGDLSVYWYQQSLDQGLQFLIQYYNGEERAKGNILERFSAQQFPDLHSELNLSSLELGDSALYFCASSVGTGIPLYEQYFGPGTRLTVT.

The J gene is TRBJ2-2, the V gene TRBV5-1, with 10 bases that match TRBD2. From germline, CDR1 is SGHRS and CDR2 YFSETQ. The length of the CDR3 is 16 residues. The V and J ends lost 1 base and 5 bases, in that order; junction bases with no gene match: 5. The CDR3 sequence is CASSLSSGGPTGELFF. CDR3 nucleotide sequence: TGCGCCAGCAGCTTGAGTAGCGGGGGGCCTACCGGGGAGCTGTTTTTT.

The gene calls are TRBV18 and TRBJ1-4; D call uncertain. The germline V and J ends were trimmed by 3 bases and 0 bases, with 5 bases remaining between them. CDR3 size: 14 residues. From germline, CDR1 is KGHSH and CDR2 LQKENI. This CDR3 reads CASSPGPTNEKLFF. In nucleotides, the CDR3 is TGTGCCAGCTCACCGGGTCCAACTAATGAAAAACTGTTTTTT.

This chain connects TRBV4-1 to TRBJ2-3; TRBD2 agrees at 10 bases. Per the germline V gene, CDR1 is MGHRA and CDR2 is YSYEKL. CDR3 length: 15 residues. V was pared by 6 bases and J by 4 bases, with 7 bases of the junction left unmatched. CDR3 coding DNA: TGCGCCAGCAGAGATAGCGGGAGGTATGCAGATACGCAGTATTTT. It codes for CASRDSGRYADTQYF.

The chain has TRBV7-2 and TRBJ2-5; unclear D gene. Germline CDR1 SGHTA, CDR2 FQGNSA. There are 14 residues in the CDR3. The V end was cut by 2 bases, the J end by 2 bases, with 9 bases between. The CDR3 is CASSLSEAQETQYF. CDR3 sequence (DNA): TGTGCCAGCAGCTTAAGCGAAGCGCAAGAGACCCAGTACTTC.

The V gene is TRBV7-2, the J gene TRBJ1-5; possible D gene TRBD1, 6 bases. Germline CDR1 reads SGHTA; CDR2 reads FQGNSA. The length of the CDR3 is 16 residues. V dropped 5 bases and J dropped 3 bases, with 17 bases sitting between them. The CDR3 loop reads CASSPRWTEANQPQHF. CDR3 DNA: TGTGCCAGCAGCCCCAGATGGACAGAAGCCAATCAGCCCCAGCATTTT.

The genes are TRBV5-1 and TRBJ2-1, with TRBD2 matching 9 bases. V was clipped by 1 base and J by 6 bases; unmatched bases: 8. CDR3 size: 16 residues. In germline, CDR1 is SGHRS, CDR2 YFSETQ. CDR3 in amino acids: CASSLMLGRGGNEQFF. The DNA for the CDR3 is TGCGCCAGCAGCTTGATGTTGGGGCGGGGGGGCAATGAGCAGTTCTTC.

This chain links TRBV5-5 with TRBJ1-1; tentatively, D is TRBD1 (5 bases). V lost 1 base and J lost 7, with 11 bases in between. CDR1 and CDR2 from the germline V gene are SGHKS and YYEKEE (reference sequence). This CDR3 is built from 13 residues. This CDR3 is CASSLTRGVEAFF. For the CDR3, the DNA is TGTGCCAGCAGCTTGACAAGGGGCGTTGAAGCTTTCTTT.

J is TRBJ2-5 and V is TRBV7-3; D perhaps matches TRBD2 (7 bases). Germline CDR1 and CDR2: SGHTA and FQGTGA. The CDR3 has 16 amino acids. Trimming took off 4 bases at V and 1 base at J, with 16 bases between the two ends. The DNA of the CDR3 is TGTGCCAGCAGCTCTACAGGGAGGGCGCCCCAAGAGACCCAGTACTTC. It yields the protein CASSSTGRAPQETQYF.

V and J are TRBV5-1 and TRBJ2-6; D remains ambiguous. Trimming shortened V by 4 bases and J by 2 bases, and 16 bases separated the two germline ends. Germline V gives CDR1 SGHRS, CDR2 YFSETQ. The CDR3 is made up of 17 amino acids. In DNA, the CDR3 is TGCGCCAGCAGCCCCGAGCCAGGCCTAGCTGGGGCCAACGTCCTGACTTTC. Translated, it gives CASSPEPGLAGANVLTF.

The chain is built from TRBV2 and TRBJ1-1; D not certain. Germline assignment: CDR1 SNHLY and CDR2 FYNNEI. Deletions cut 3 bases from V and 0 bases from J, with 5 bases between. The CDR3 length is 13 residues. The CDR3 is CASSEGLNTEAFF. Here the CDR3 DNA reads TGTGCCAGCAGTGAGGGGTTGAACACTGAAGCTTTCTTT.

CDR3 residues: CASSAGMNTEFAEAFF. DNA of the CDR3: TGTGCCAGCAGTGCGGGTATGAACACTGAATTCGCTGAAGCTTTCTTT. The chain joins TRBV6-1 to TRBJ1-1; D not resolved. V was pared by 4 bases and J by 6 bases, with 21 bases between. In germline, CDR1 is MNHNS, CDR2 SASEGT. CDR3 length: 16 residues.

The genes are TRBV11-3 and TRBJ1-1; D gene unclear. V was trimmed by 5 bases and J by 0 bases, leaving 13 bases between them. Germline V gene sequence: CDR1 SGHNT, CDR2 YENEEA. This CDR3 comprises 15 residues. The CDR3 is CASSLSGPVNTEAFF. The DNA of the CDR3 is TGTGCCAGCAGCCTATCGGGCCCGGTGAACACTGAAGCTTTCTTT.

The chain couples TRBV28 to TRBJ2-2; D perhaps matches TRBD2 (5 bases). CDR1 is MDHEN and CDR2 is SYDVKM in the germline V gene. Trimming left V 8 bases short and J 5 bases short, with 15 bases between. The CDR3 is 14 residues long. CDR3 protein: CASRDGWRTGELFF. As DNA, the CDR3 is TGTGCCAGCCGCGACGGGTGGAGGACCGGGGAGCTGTTTTTT. Looking up the rest from reference TRBV28 and TRBJ2-2 gives the full variable domain: DVKVTQSSRYLVKRTGEKVFLECVQDMDHENMFWYRQDPGLGLRLIYFSYDVKMKEKGDIPEGYSVSREKKERFSLILESASTNQTSMYLCASRDGWRTGELFFGEGSRLTVL.

This sequence joins TRBV11-2 and TRBJ2-7, with D perhaps matching TRBD1 (5 bases). Trimming left V 5 bases short and J 0 bases short, with 14 bases between. The CDR3 spans 15 residues. The V gene's germline CDR1 is SGHAT and CDR2 FQNNGV. As DNA, the CDR3 is TGTGCCAGCAGCACCTGGGGCATTCGCTCCTACGAGCAGTACTTC. Translated: CASSTWGIRSYEQYF.

This clone was counted a single time. This chain connects TRBV7-2 to TRBJ2-7; D not resolved. This CDR3 has 15 amino acids. CDR1 and CDR2 from the germline V gene are SGHTA and FQGNSA. Trimming removed 5 bases at V and 0 bases at J, with 14 bases between. CDR3 region: CASSLDGSPSYEQYF. DNA for the CDR3: TGTGCCAGCAGCCTGGATGGGTCACCCTCCTACGAGCAGTACTTC.

This chain uses TRBV2 with TRBJ1-3; D gene uncertain. V was clipped by 6 bases and J by 2 bases, with 14 bases between them. Germline lookup yields CDR1 SNHLY and CDR2 FYNNEI. The CDR3 runs 15 residues. DNA for the CDR3: TGTGCCAGCAGCCCCCGATCGGCCCCTGGAAACACCATATATTTT. It codes for CASSPRSAPGNTIYF.

This chain joins TRBV7-3 and TRBJ2-1, with D perhaps TRBD2 (6 bases). The ends were cut back, 5 bases at V and 1 base at J, with 12 bases in the middle. There are 15 residues in the CDR3. The germline V gene encodes CDR1 SGHTA and CDR2 FQGTGA. This chain's CDR3 is CASSVEAGSYNEQFF. The CDR3, as DNA: TGTGCCAGCAGCGTTGAAGCGGGTTCCTACAATGAGCAGTTCTTC.

The CDR3 loop reads CASSLAGGYTEAFF. For the CDR3, the DNA is TGTGCCAGCAGCTTGGCCGGGGGTTACACTGAAGCTTTCTTT. The rearrangement joins TRBV5-4 to TRBJ1-1, with D possibly being TRBD1 (5 bases). Looked up from germline, CDR1 is SGHNT and CDR2 is YYREEE (reference sequence). The V end was cut by 0 bases, the J end by 3 bases, with 9 bases between. The CDR3 is 14 amino acids.

The table lists this clone with a count of one. V and J are TRBV29-1 and TRBJ2-6; D not resolved. Germline assignment: CDR1 SQVTM and CDR2 ANQGSEA. The CDR3 extends over 13 amino acids. V was pared by 4 bases and J by 0 bases, with 4 bases between. CDR3 sequence (DNA): TGCAGCGTTGGTAGCTCTGGGGCCAACGTCCTGACTTTC. It yields the protein CSVGSSGANVLTF.

In its sample, this clone was seen a few times. The gene calls are TRBV9 and TRBJ1-1; TRBD1 aligns across 7 bases. CDR3 size: 15 residues. In germline, CDR1 is SGDLS, CDR2 YYNGEE. V trimming: 4 bases; J trimming: 1 base; junction bases outside the gene matches: 7. CDR3: CASSPTGFQNTEAFF. The CDR3 DNA follows: TGTGCCAGCAGCCCGACAGGGTTTCAGAACACTGAAGCTTTCTTT.

This clone was picked up a small number of times. The rearrangement links TRBV7-9 to TRBJ2-7; TRBD2 matches 7 bases. The germline V gene encodes CDR1 SEHNR and CDR2 FQNEAQ (reference sequence). This CDR3 is built from 14 residues. The J segment lost 5 bases and the V segment lost 5 bases, leaving 9 bases of the junction unmatched. The CDR3 DNA follows: TGTGCCAGCAGCCGCGGGCGGGAGATCCACGAGCAGTACTTC. The encoded protein is CASSRGREIHEQYF.

The V gene is TRBV5-1, the J gene TRBJ2-2; D not certain. Germline V gene data show CDR1 as SGHRS and CDR2 as YFSETQ. V was pared by 2 bases and J by 1 base, with 3 bases between. CDR3 length: 13 amino acids. The CDR3, as DNA: TGCGCCAGCAGCTTTCAGAACACCGGGGAGCTGTTTTTT. Protein product: CASSFQNTGELFF.

The chain uses TRBV2 and TRBJ2-3, with D tentatively TRBD2 (6 bases). Trimming removed 5 bases at V and 1 base at J, with 16 bases between. The germline CDR1 and CDR2 sequences are SNHLY and FYNNEI. This CDR3 comprises 16 residues. For the CDR3, the DNA is TGTGCCAGCAGTCCCACGGTGGGACTCGGCACAGATACGCAGTATTTT. Its translation: CASSPTVGLGTDTQYF.

The chain employs TRBV2 and TRBJ2-1; 9 bases are shared with TRBD2. V shed 6 bases and J 0 bases; nucleotides not matched to a gene: 3. The CDR3 has 15 amino acids. CDR1 is SNHLY, CDR2 FYNNEI, per germline. The CDR3 DNA is TGTGCCAGCAGCCGTAGCGGGAGCTCCTACAATGAGCAGTTCTTC. This gives the protein CASSRSGSSYNEQFF.

The CDR3 sequence: CASSVEKLFF. CDR3 nucleotides: TGTGCCAGCTCGGTCGAAAAACTGTTTTTT. The chain links TRBV2 to TRBJ1-4; D is undetermined. V lost 8 bases and J 8 bases, leaving 6 bases between the germline ends. Germline CDR1 is SNHLY and CDR2 is FYNNEI. The CDR3 contains 10 residues.

V usage is TRBV4-1 and J usage is TRBJ1-1; the D gene is possibly TRBD1 (5 bases). V gave up 1 base and J gave up 5 bases, with 14 bases separating them. The CDR3 is made up of 15 amino acids. CDR1 and CDR2 from the germline V gene are MGHRA and YSYEKL. The DNA for the CDR3 is TGCGCCAGCAGCCAAGGTTCAAGGGGCTGGACTGAAGCTTTCTTT. Amino acid sequence: CASSQGSRGWTEAFF.

The rearrangement links TRBV6-1 to TRBJ1-3, with 7 bases lining up with TRBD1. The CDR3 totals 16 residues. Trimming at V came to 3 bases and at J to 2 bases, leaving 7 bases not matched to a gene. Germline-derived CDR1 and CDR2 are MNHNS and SASEGT. CDR3 amino acids: CASSDLPTGTGNTIYF. As DNA, the CDR3 is TGTGCCAGCAGTGACCTCCCGACAGGGACTGGAAACACCATATATTTT.